The present T cell receptor (beta chain) was sequenced within a study of T cells of healthy individuals. With V trimmed by 2 bases and J by 6 bases, 6 bases remained unmatched. The CDR3 totals 16 residues. Germline CDR1 SNHLY, CDR2 FYNNEI. This clonotype was counted many times. Each CDR3 protein gets one entry after TCRdb re-called the 5' RACE reads with MiXCR. The sample consists of about 96,000 distinct CDR3 sequences, 15% to 20% of them appearing once. The origin of this receptor is a human donor in good health. The chain carries TRBV2 and TRBJ2-1; 11 bases line up with TRBD1. In DNA form, the CDR3 reads TGTGCCAGCAGTGAACGGGACAGGGGGGTACGCAATGAGCAGTTCTTC. Translation gives CASSERDRGVRNEQFF.